The 30 T cell receptor beta chains below all came from one sample that was sequenced in a study of human T cells and chemical hapten exposure. Unfractionated whole blood was the source of the extracted total RNA. TCRdb re-called the 5' RACE reads through MiXCR, storing one row per CDR3 protein. The table includes 81,000 or so distinct CDR3 sequences, under 10% detected once. Receptor source: a male donor in good health.

The gene calls are TRBV7-2 and TRBJ2-5; perhaps D is TRBD1 or TRBD2 (5 bases each). Looked up from germline, CDR1 is SGHTA and CDR2 is FQGNSA. This CDR3 is 12 amino acids long. Trimming shortened V by 8 bases and J by 4 bases, and 11 bases separated the two germline ends. The CDR3 reads CASSRGAETQYF. CDR3 bases: TGTGCCAGCTCTCGAGGGGCAGAGACCCAGTACTTC. Supplemented by reference TRBV7-2 and TRBJ2-5, the full variable domain reads GAGVSQSPSNKVTEKGKDVELRCDPISGHTALYWYRQSLGQGLEFLIYFQGNSAPDKSGLPSDRFSAERTGGSVSTLTIQRTQQEDSAVYLCASSRGAETQYFGPGTRLLVL.

This clonotype was observed a handful of times. V gene TRBV29-1 combines with J gene TRBJ2-1; possible D gene TRBD2, 6 bases. CDR1 and CDR2 from the germline V gene are SQVTM and ANQGSEA. V lost 0 bases and J lost 0, with 12 bases in between. There are 16 residues in the CDR3. The CDR3: CSVEDRRDSSYNEQFF. In DNA form, the CDR3 reads TGCAGCGTTGAAGATCGGAGGGATAGCTCCTACAATGAGCAGTTCTTC.

CDR3 sequence reads: CASSFGVGLGESNEQFF. The CDR3 DNA reads as TGTGCCAGCAGTTTCGGCGTGGGGCTAGGGGAGAGCAATGAGCAGTTCTTC. The chain combines TRBV12-3 or TRBV12-4 with TRBJ2-1; D might be TRBD1 or TRBD2, each matching 5 bases. Between the trimmed V and J ends, which lost 3 bases and 6 bases, there was a span of 21 bases. This CDR3 is 17 amino acids long.

V and J are TRBV6-2 or TRBV6-3 and TRBJ2-2; D remains ambiguous. Germline CDR1 and CDR2: MNHEY and SVGEGT. V shed 5 bases and J shed 0 bases, with 13 bases lying between them. There are 16 residues in the CDR3. CDR3 region: CASSQRAGTNTGELFF. CDR3 DNA: TGTGCCAGCAGTCAACGGGCAGGAACGAACACCGGGGAGCTGTTTTTT.

The gene calls are TRBV5-4 and TRBJ2-5; D is possibly TRBD1 (5 bases). Germline CDR1 and CDR2: SGHNT and YYREEE (reference sequence). Trimming shortened V by 5 bases and J by 2 bases, and 13 bases separated the two germline ends. The CDR3 loop spans 14 amino acids. CDR3 amino acids: CASRETGVQETQYF. The DNA of the CDR3 is TGTGCCAGCAGGGAAACAGGAGTTCAAGAGACCCAGTACTTC. The full variable domain, with the rest looked up from reference TRBV5-4 and TRBJ2-5, is ETGVTQSPTHLIKTRGQQVTLRCSSQSGHNTVSWYQQALGQGPQFIFQYYREEENGRGNFPPRFSGLQFPNYSSELNVNALELDDSALYLCASRETGVQETQYFGPGTRLLVL.

This chain joins TRBV30 and TRBJ2-3; 8 bases are a match to TRBD2. This CDR3 is built from 15 residues. Germline V gives CDR1 GTSNPN, CDR2 SVGIG (reference sequence). With V trimmed by 1 base and J by 4 bases, 7 bases remained unmatched. The CDR3 DNA is TGTGCCTGGAGTGAACCGGGACTAGGCGCAGATACGCAGTATTTT. Protein: CAWSEPGLGADTQYF.

This clonotype occurred many times. The chain has TRBV12-3 or TRBV12-4 and TRBJ2-3; 7 bases are a match to TRBD2. The CDR3 runs to 14 residues. After removal of 6 bases from V and 5 bases from J, the junction contained 8 bases not matched to a gene. This CDR3 reads CASSRTSFRDTQYF. The CDR3 nucleotides read TGTGCCAGCAGCCGGACTAGTTTTCGAGATACGCAGTATTTT.

Turning to this clonotype: Just one base apart from a much larger clone, this may be a read error. The J gene is TRBJ1-1, the V gene TRBV27, with D possibly TRBD1 on 5 matching bases. The CDR3 runs 15 residues. Per germline, CDR1 MNHEY and CDR2 SMNVEV (reference sequence). CDR3: CASSFRDAVNTEASF. The CDR3 nucleotides read TGTGCCAGCAGTTTCAGGGACGCGGTGAACACTGAAGCTTCCTTT.

This clonotype was counted a few times. This sequence joins TRBV29-1 and TRBJ1-1; maybe TRBD1 (5 bases). The CDR3 has 10 amino acids. The ends were cut back, 8 bases at V and 8 bases at J, with 12 bases in the middle. Germline values: CDR1 SQVTM, CDR2 ANQGSEA. The chain's CDR3 is CSPDRGEAFF. The DNA for the CDR3 is TGCAGCCCTGATCGGGGCGAAGCTTTCTTT.

This clonotype was observed a handful of times. The rearrangement uses TRBV28 and TRBJ1-1, with D possibly TRBD1 on 5 matching bases. V was clipped by 1 base and J by 6 bases, with 12 bases between them. Germline CDR1 reads MDHEN; CDR2 reads SYDVKM. The CDR3 covers 14 residues. In nucleotides, the CDR3 is TGTGCCAGCAGTTTATCCCGGGGGACCGCTGAAGCTTTCTTT. As protein: CASSLSRGTAEAFF.

There are many counts of this clonotype. DNA of the CDR3: TGTGCCAGCAGCTTAGGAGGGAGCTATGGCTACACCTTC. Amino acid sequence: CASSLGGSYGYTF. The genes are TRBV7-9 and TRBJ1-2, with unresolved D. The ends were cut back, 1 base at V and 4 bases at J, with 7 bases in the middle. The CDR3 totals 13 residues. Germline lookup yields CDR1 SEHNR and CDR2 FQNEAQ (reference sequence).

V usage is TRBV6-4 and J usage is TRBJ2-2, with D uncertain. The CDR3 runs 15 residues. Trimming took 3 bases from V and 2 from J, leaving 10 bases between them. The V gene's germline CDR1 is MRHNA and CDR2 SNTAGT. The CDR3: CASSEDGDNTGELFF. Here the CDR3 DNA reads TGTGCCAGCAGTGAGGACGGAGATAACACCGGGGAGCTGTTTTTT.

In regard to this clonotype: A read error is possible here, since a much larger clone lies one base away. The chain is built from TRBV6-5 and TRBJ2-3, with D possibly matching TRBD2 (5 bases). This CDR3 has 14 residues. Germline values: CDR1 MNHEY, CDR2 SVGAGI. CDR3 residues: CASSSPGNTDMQYF. The CDR3 nucleotides read TGTGCCAGCAGTTCCCCGGGGAACACAGATATGCAGTATTTT.

The rearrangement links TRBV12-3 or TRBV12-4 to TRBJ2-2; 8 positions match TRBD1. The V and J ends lost 5 bases and 4 bases, in that order; junction bases with no gene match: 9. This CDR3 region has 16 residues. CDR3 nucleotides: TGTGCCAGCAGTGCCTGGACAGGGACGGGCACCGGGGAGCTGTTTTTT. Its protein is CASSAWTGTGTGELFF.

The chain links TRBV11-2 to TRBJ1-3, with a possible D match to TRBD1 (6 bases). V lost 1 base to trimming and J lost 14 bases, with 9 bases between them. CDR3 size: 11 residues. Germline CDR1 and CDR2: SGHAT and FQNNGV. CDR3 residues: CASSLADSLYF. The DNA for the CDR3 is TGTGCCAGCAGCTTAGCGGACAGTCTATATTTT.

The J gene is TRBJ2-7, the V gene TRBV7-9; TRBD1 might be the D (6 bases). This CDR3 is built from 17 residues. Trimming stripped 0 bases from V and 3 bases from J, with 18 bases between. The germline gives CDR1 SEHNR, CDR2 FQNEAQ (reference sequence). The CDR3 is CASSLAPLWTEDYEQYF. The CDR3 DNA sequence: TGTGCCAGCAGCTTAGCGCCCTTGTGGACAGAGGACTACGAGCAGTACTTC.

This clonotype was seen only a few times. V is TRBV29-1 and J is TRBJ2-3; tentative D call: TRBD1 (5 bases). V lost 2 bases and J lost 0, with 12 bases in between. The CDR3 runs to 15 residues. Germline V CDR1 and CDR2: SQVTM, ANQGSEA. For the CDR3, the DNA is TGCAGCGTTGAAAGTCGGACAACTAGCACAGATACGCAGTATTTT. Its protein product is CSVESRTTSTDTQYF.

This clonotype was observed many times. The V gene is TRBV4-1, the J gene TRBJ1-2; tentative D call: TRBD1 (6 bases). Trimming took off 3 bases at V and 4 bases at J, with 12 bases between the two ends. Germline V gene data show CDR1 as MGHRA and CDR2 as YSYEKL. This CDR3 comprises 14 residues. The CDR3 protein is CASSQRRDTYGYTF. DNA for the CDR3: TGCGCCAGCAGCCAGAGACGGGACACCTATGGCTACACCTTC.

This clonotype was seen repeatedly, ten times or more. The chain employs TRBV7-8 and TRBJ2-1, with TRBD2 identical over 8 bases. CDR3 length: 15 residues. Germline V gene sequence: CDR1 SGHVS, CDR2 FQNEAQ. V lost 2 bases, J lost 2 bases, and 2 bases stayed unmatched. CDR3 residues: CASSLKAGAYNEQFF. The CDR3 nucleotides read TGTGCCAGCAGCTTAAAAGCGGGAGCCTACAATGAGCAGTTCTTC. The whole variable domain, remainder taken from reference TRBV7-8 and TRBJ2-1, is GAGVSQSPRYKVAKRGQDVALRCDPISGHVSLFWYQQALGQGPEFLTYFQNEAQLDKSGLPSDRFFAERPEGSVSTLKIQRTQQEDSAVYLCASSLKAGAYNEQFFGPGTRLTVL.

The genes are TRBV27 and TRBJ2-3; maybe TRBD2 (7 bases). From germline, CDR1 is MNHEY and CDR2 SMNVEV (reference sequence). With 6 bases removed from V and 2 bases from J, the gap between germline ends came to 27 bases. The CDR3 has 19 residues. This chain's CDR3 is CASSRKGEGNYANTDTQYF. Written as DNA, the CDR3 is TGTGCCAGCAGCAGAAAGGGGGAGGGGAATTATGCCAACACAGATACGCAGTATTTT.

This sequence joins TRBV14 and TRBJ1-2; tentative D call: TRBD1 (5 bases). V was trimmed by 0 bases and J by 2 bases, leaving 10 bases between them. The CDR3 is made up of 15 amino acids. Germline assignment: CDR1 SGHDN and CDR2 FVKESK. As DNA, the CDR3 is TGTGCCAGCAGCCAAGATGAGGGGCCAAACTATGGCTACACCTTC. It specifies CASSQDEGPNYGYTF.

This clonotype was counted ten times or more. CDR3 amino acids: CASSLLPEGTPGYTF. The CDR3 nucleotides read TGTGCCAGCAGTTTACTTCCCGAAGGCACCCCTGGCTACACCTTC. The rearrangement uses TRBV12-3 or TRBV12-4 and TRBJ1-2; unclear D gene. V lost 2 bases and J 7 bases, leaving 17 bases between the germline ends. The CDR3 is 15 residues long.

This clonotype was seen only a few times. The chain has TRBV30 and TRBJ2-7; 10 positions agree with TRBD2. The trim removed 7 bases at V and 0 bases at J, leaving 3 bases unmatched. Germline CDR1 GTSNPN, CDR2 SVGIG (reference sequence). The CDR3 consists of 13 residues. The CDR3, as DNA: TGTGCCTTGGGGACTAGCGTCTCCTACGAGCAGTACTTC. This encodes CALGTSVSYEQYF.

The rearrangement links TRBV13 to TRBJ1-2; D is perhaps TRBD1 (6 bases). CDR1 is PRHDT, CDR2 FYEKMQ, per germline (reference sequence). The germline V and J ends were trimmed by 5 bases and 4 bases, with 20 bases remaining between them. This CDR3 has 16 residues. The CDR3 coding sequence is TGTGCCAGCAGCGCCCTACAGACAGGAGGGGGCTATGGCTACACCTTC. This gives the protein CASSALQTGGGYGYTF.

The chain recombines TRBV29-1 with TRBJ2-1; TRBD2 matches 8 bases. The CDR3 sequence is 12 residues long. J was trimmed by 9 bases and V by 7 bases; bases with no gene match: 8. CDR1 and CDR2 from the germline V gene are SQVTM and ANQGSEA. CDR3 loop: CSAPSGGGEQFF. As DNA, the CDR3 is TGCAGCGCTCCATCCGGGGGGGGTGAGCAGTTCTTC.

The chain is built from TRBV6-5 and TRBJ1-1; D perhaps matches TRBD1 (5 bases). In germline, CDR1 is MNHEY, CDR2 SVGAGI. V dropped 2 bases and J dropped 2 bases, with 12 bases sitting between them. The CDR3 length is 15 residues. In DNA, the CDR3 is TGTGCCAGCAGTTACAGCCGGACACGAAACACTGAAGCTTTCTTT. This codes for CASSYSRTRNTEAFF.

This clonotype appeared a few times. V gene TRBV4-3 combines with J gene TRBJ2-7, with TRBD1 identical over 7 bases. The CDR3 consists of 13 residues. Germline CDR1 reads LGHNA; CDR2 reads YSLEER. With V trimmed by 3 bases and J by 5 bases, 4 bases remained unmatched. DNA of the CDR3: TGCGCCAGCAGCCAGACAGGGTACGACGAGCAGTACTTC. Translating it yields CASSQTGYDEQYF.

The chain has TRBV2 and TRBJ1-5; D gene ambiguous. The CDR3 runs to 13 residues. The V gene lost 8 bases and the J gene lost 0 bases, with 8 bases spanning the gap. Per the germline V gene, CDR1 is SNHLY and CDR2 is FYNNEI. The CDR3 DNA is TGTGCCAGCGTCGAGTTTAGCAATCAGCCCCAGCATTTT. Its translation: CASVEFSNQPQHF.

This chain uses TRBV5-1 with TRBJ2-2; D is uncertain. Trimming took 4 bases from V and 1 from J, leaving 14 bases between them. The CDR3 is made up of 16 amino acids. Germline loops: CDR1 SGHRS, CDR2 YFSETQ. CDR3 sequence: CASSPGGQVNTGELFF. For the CDR3, the DNA is TGCGCCAGCAGCCCCGGTGGGCAGGTGAACACCGGGGAGCTGTTTTTT.

In this sample, this clonotype turned up many times. The DNA of the CDR3 is TGTGCCAGCAGCCTACTAGCGGAGAAGTCCACAGATACGCAGTATTTT. Translated, it gives CASSLLAEKSTDTQYF. The chain carries TRBV5-5 and TRBJ2-3, with 8 bases matching TRBD2. Germline V lookup: CDR1 SGHKS, CDR2 YYEKEE (reference sequence). The CDR3 spans 16 residues. Trimming cost V 4 bases and J 2 bases; bases outside gene matches: 9.